This T cell receptor beta chain was retrieved from a study of CD8 T cells in Susac syndrome. After extraction with the RNeasy kit, about 0.5 to 1 ug of the RNA was reverse transcribed using random hexamers. immunoSEQ multiplex PCR amplified TCR beta CDR3 across 54 Vbeta, 13 Jbeta. TCRdb processed the immunoSEQ multiplex PCR reads anew with MiXCR; each CDR3 protein has one entry. Altogether about 200,000 distinct CDR3 sequences are present, approximately 90% being singletons, with the ten largest covering roughly 0.15%. This CDR3 is built from 18 residues. The germline V gene encodes CDR1 MNHNS and CDR2 SASEGT. Trimming stripped 5 bases from V and 2 bases from J, with 25 bases between. TCR beta sequencing was performed on blood CD8+ and CD4+ T cells. TEMRA cells underwent FACS enrichment and CD8+ and CD4+ T cells underwent negative isolation.

J is TRBJ2-7 and V is TRBV6-1; possible D gene TRBD1, 5 bases. The sample consisted of CD8+ T cells from PBMCs. This TCR was sampled from a human donor with multiple sclerosis. CDR3 in amino acids: CASSPTPGSVIKPYEQYF. The DNA for the CDR3 is TGTGCCAGCAGTCCCACCCCAGGGTCGGTCATTAAACCCTACGAGCAGTACTTC.